The 2 T cell receptor beta chains below come from one sample, sequenced in a study of graft-versus-host responses after intestinal transplantation. This table comes from immunoSEQ multiplex PCR, and its TCRdb copy is limited to in-frame clones, with some not included. The sample carries some 120,000 clones, 90% recorded once. Their target antigens are unknown. The input for sequencing was unstimulated CD4+ T cells sorted from spleen or lymph node cells, taken before intestinal transplant. These receptors originate from a human donor who received an intestinal transplant.

This rearrangement joins TRBV28 to TRBJ2-1, with a possible D match to TRBD2 (5 bases). This CDR3 is 15 amino acids long. V dropped 3 bases and J dropped 5 bases, with 14 bases sitting between them. Germline V gene sequence: CDR1 MDHEN, CDR2 SYDVKM. The CDR3 spells CASSFPGKGNNEQFF. In nucleotides, the CDR3 is TGTGCCAGCAGTTTTCCGGGAAAAGGGAACAATGAGCAGTTCTTC.

J is TRBJ2-2 and V is TRBV5-6; TRBD2 aligns across 7 bases. The CDR3 loop spans 17 amino acids. V trimming: 4 bases; J trimming: 0 bases; junction bases outside the gene matches: 9. Germline V gene lookup returns CDR1 SGHDT and CDR2 YYEEEE. DNA of the CDR3: TGTGCCAGCAGCCGCCCTTTCCGGGGGGCGAACACCGGGGAGCTGTTTTTT. It codes for CASSRPFRGANTGELFF. The whole variable domain, remainder taken from reference TRBV5-6 and TRBJ2-2, is DAGVTQSPTHLIKTRGQQVTLRCSPKSGHDTVSWYQQALGQGPQFIFQYYEEEERQRGNFPDRFSGHQFPNYSSELNVNALLLGDSALYLCASSRPFRGANTGELFFGEGSRLTVL.